This T cell receptor beta chain was profiled in a study of cytomegalovirus exposure and HLA in healthy donors. The PCR ran on 60 Vbeta and 13 Jbeta primers. Some clones are missing from TCRdb's copy, which holds only in-frame ones; the method was immunoSEQ multiplex PCR. The data hold about 98,000 clones, with 60% to 85% observed a single time. Comment on this clone: At one end, the junction sequence differs from germline, possibly due to a read error.

Germline V gene data show CDR1 as SSHAT and CDR2 as FNYEAQ (reference sequence). CDR3 length: 16 residues. The receptor comes from a man aged 55 to 69 in good health and CMV-seropositive. Sequenced: PBMCs. V and J are TRBV7-7 and TRBJ2-5, with 9 bases that match TRBD1. As DNA, the CDR3 is TGTGCTAGCAGCCGGAGGGACAGGGTCTTTCAAGAGACCCAGTACTTC. This codes for CASSRRDRVFQETQYF.